The 24 T cell receptor beta chains given below trace back to one sample, sequenced in a study of tumor-infiltrating lymphocytes in primary liver carcinoma (TCRdb year 2017). RNA from unsorted whole blood was extracted with TRIzol reagent, and germline DNA was obtained with the DNeasy Blood & Tissue kit. TCRdb records Illumina HiSeq 2500 as the sequencer. Using a constant-region primer and ProtoScript II reverse transcriptase, TCRbeta-specific cDNA was reverse-transcribed from roughly 460 ng total RNA. Construction of the TCRbeta libraries relied on three nested rounds of multiplex PCR, following a slightly modified ARM-PCR procedure. Each of the first two PCR rounds ran for around 11 cycles using multiplex TRBV1-TRBV30 forward primers together with a Cbeta reverse primer. The public reads were quality trimmed at Q25 with fastp and then assembled into clones with MiXCR by TCRdb, keeping productive beta chains. Each CDR3 protein appears once, grouped with its most common genes and DNA. Within this sample are roughly 180,000 distinct CDR3 sequences, with about 55% of them counted one time only. The ten largest clones represent under 75% of the sample.

The source material was peripheral blood. These receptors originate from a man aged 35-49 years with primary liver carcinoma and hepatitis B virus infection.

With respect to this clonotype: It may be a read error: a sequence one base away is much more abundant. V and J are TRBV4-1 and TRBJ2-1; a weak D match, TRBD2 (6 bases). Germline V CDR1 and CDR2: MGHRA, YSYEKL. CDR3 length equals 16 residues. The CDR3 nucleotides are TGCGCCAGCAGCCAATTAGCGGAGAGCTCCTACAATGAGGAGTTCTTC. The encoded protein is CASSQLAESSYNEEFF.

The V gene is TRBV30, the J gene TRBJ2-7, with 7 positions matching TRBD2. The CDR3 sequence is 16 residues long. V lost 2 bases, J lost 0 bases, and 10 bases stayed unmatched. Germline loops: CDR1 GTSNPN, CDR2 SVGIG (reference sequence). CDR3 nucleotides: TGTGCCTGGAGTATTCAGACTAGCACCAGCTCCTACGAGCAGTACTTC. Amino acids: CAWSIQTSTSSYEQYF.

As concerns this clonotype: A much bigger clone sits one base away, suggesting this may be a read error. The chain uses TRBV11-2 and TRBJ1-2; 8 bases map to TRBD1. Germline assignment: CDR1 SGHAT and CDR2 FQNNGV. The CDR3 totals 16 residues. Trimming cost V 5 bases and J 0 bases; bases outside gene matches: 8. CDR3 nucleotide sequence: TGTGCCAGCAGCCCCTTCCGGACAGGGTCTAACTATGGCTACACCTTC. Its translation: CASSPFRTGSNYGYTF.

On this clonotype: One end of the junction is discordant with germline, which a read error may explain. The CDR3 nucleotides are TGTGCCAGTACCTTGACTAGCGGGAGCAGAGATACGCAGTATTTT. This codes for CASTLTSGSRDTQYF. V usage is TRBV19 and J usage is TRBJ2-3, with 12 bases aligning to TRBD2. There are 15 residues in the CDR3. Germline V gene sequence: CDR1 LNHDA, CDR2 SQIVND (reference sequence).

At least ten counts were recorded for this clonotype. V is TRBV11-2 and J is TRBJ1-5, with D possibly TRBD1 on 6 matching bases. This CDR3 is built from 14 residues. Germline V gene data show CDR1 as SGHAT and CDR2 as FQNNGV. Trimming removed 5 bases at V and 5 bases at J, with 13 bases between. The CDR3 region is CASSQGTSDQPQHF. In DNA form, the CDR3 reads TGTGCCAGCAGCCAAGGGACATCTGATCAGCCCCAGCATTTT. Together with reference TRBV11-2 and TRBJ1-5, the CDR3 gives the full variable domain: EAGVAQSPRYKIIEKRQSVAFWCNPISGHATLYWYQQILGQGPKLLIQFQNNGVVDDSQLPKDRFSAERLKGVDSTLKIQPAKLEDSAVYLCASSQGTSDQPQHFGDGTRLSIL.

Turning to this clonotype: A read error may account for a junction end that differs from germline. J is TRBJ2-5 and V is TRBV5-4, with TRBD1 matching over 7 bases. CDR1 is SGHNT, CDR2 YYREEE, per germline (reference sequence). The CDR3 has 17 amino acids. The CDR3 DNA sequence: TGTGCCAACAGCCCCGGATGGTTCCCGGGACAGCAAGAGACCCAGTACTTC. It codes for CANSPGWFPGQQETQYF.

This clonotype was recorded only once. Since no conserved phenylalanine or tryptophan closes the CDR3, a read error is the likely cause. V is TRBV29-1 and J is TRBJ2-1, with no clear D. The germline V gene encodes CDR1 SQVTM and CDR2 ANQGSEA. Deletions cut 0 bases from V and 9 bases from J, with 6 bases between. The length of the CDR3 is 11 residues. CDR3 nucleotides: TGCAGCGTTGAAGAGGTTGGTGAGCAGTTCCTC. Its protein is CSVEEVGEQFL.

This clonotype was seen many times. The chain joins TRBV12-3 or TRBV12-4 to TRBJ1-1; maybe TRBD1 (5 bases). V was clipped by 5 bases and J by 1 base, with 8 bases between them. This CDR3 contains 13 residues. The CDR3 nucleotides are TGTGCCAGCAGTCGCGACAGGAACACTGAAGCTTTCTTT. It is translated as CASSRDRNTEAFF.

This clonotype was seen at least ten times. The genes are TRBV10-2 and TRBJ2-1; D ambiguous. Trimming stripped 0 bases from V and 9 bases from J, with 15 bases between. Germline CDR1 is WSHSY and CDR2 is SAAADI. The CDR3 length is 15 residues. The CDR3 DNA reads TGCGCCAGCAGTGAGTCCGGTGTCGGGCACGGTGAGCAGTTCTTC. Translating gives CASSESGVGHGEQFF.

This clonotype was detected a few times. A read error is possible here, since a much larger clone lies one base away. The V and J genes are TRBV4-1 and TRBJ1-2; D uncertain. The CDR3 consists of 15 residues. Germline-derived CDR1 and CDR2 are MGHRA and YSYEKL. Written as DNA, the CDR3 is TGCGCCAGCAGCCAAGCTGCCAGGACTAACTGTGGCTACACCTTC. This gives the protein CASSQAARTNCGYTF.

The sample holds a few counts of this clonotype. The chain combines TRBV12-3 or TRBV12-4 with TRBJ2-5; no clear D. V was trimmed by 7 bases and J by 4 bases, leaving 7 bases between them. CDR3 length: 11 residues. As DNA, the CDR3 is TGTGCCAGCACTATGGGAGAGACCCAGTACTTC. This gives the protein CASTMGETQYF.

As regards this clonotype: This is likely a read error, given that the CDR3 carries no conserved phenylalanine or tryptophan at its end. The chain is built from TRBV29-1 and TRBJ2-7, with TRBD1 matching over 10 bases. This CDR3 has 12 residues. The ends lost 4 bases at V and 4 bases at J; junction bases unmatched: 1. Germline V gene data show CDR1 as SQVTM and CDR2 as ANQGSEA. The CDR3 is CSVGTGGYEQYL. CDR3 sequence (DNA): TGCAGCGTTGGGACAGGGGGTTACGAGCAGTACTTA.

This clonotype was picked up one time. At one end, the junction sequence differs from germline, possibly due to a read error. The chain joins TRBV11-2 to TRBJ2-1; D not resolved. Germline CDR1 and CDR2: SGHAT and FQNNGV. The CDR3 length is 15 residues. The DNA of the CDR3 is TGTGCCAGTAGCTCTAGACACGACGGATACAATGAGCAGTTCTTC. Amino acid sequence: CASSSRHDGYNEQFF.

The chain uses TRBV6-1 and TRBJ2-6; the match to TRBD2 covers 11 bases. Germline CDR1 is MNHNS and CDR2 is SASEGT. The length of the CDR3 is 17 residues. The J segment lost 2 bases and the V segment lost 2 bases, leaving 2 bases of the junction unmatched. This CDR3 is CASSELAGGPGANVLTF. The DNA for the CDR3 is TGTGCCAGCAGTGAACTAGCGGGAGGACCTGGGGCCAACGTCCTGACTTTC.

This clonotype showed up just a few times. A much larger clone sits a single nucleotide away, making a read error possible. V is TRBV11-1 and J is TRBJ2-2; no definite D call. The CDR3 loop spans 14 amino acids. Germline V CDR1 and CDR2: SGHAT, FQDESV (reference sequence). This CDR3 reads CTSSYLANTGELFF. The DNA for the CDR3 is TGTACCAGCAGCTACCTAGCGAACACCGGGGAGCTGTTTTTT.

This chain joins TRBV6-6 and TRBJ2-5; D gene ambiguous. The CDR3 consists of 13 residues. The ends were cut back, 2 bases at V and 4 bases at J, with 8 bases in the middle. Germline V lookup: CDR1 MNHNY, CDR2 SVGAGI (reference sequence). CDR3 coding DNA: TGTGCCAGCAGTTACCCTGAGAGAGAGACCCAGTACTTC. Translation: CASSYPERETQYF.

The chain uses TRBV4-1 and TRBJ2-5, with D possibly being TRBD1 or TRBD2 (6 bases each). The V end was cut by 1 base, the J end by 7 bases, with 10 bases between. Germline V gives CDR1 MGHRA, CDR2 YSYEKL. The CDR3 spans 13 residues. This CDR3 is CASSQVWGATQYF. The CDR3 DNA sequence: TGCGCCAGCAGCCAAGTTTGGGGGGCGACCCAGTACTTC.

V usage is TRBV5-4 and J usage is TRBJ2-7; tentatively, D is TRBD1 (6 bases). CDR3 length equals 13 residues. CDR1 and CDR2 from the germline V gene are SGHNT and YYREEE (reference sequence). The ends were cut back, 1 base at V and 3 bases at J, with 8 bases in the middle. For the CDR3, the DNA is TGTGCCAGCAGCTTGCAGGGGAGCTACGAGCAGTACTTC. Protein sequence: CASSLQGSYEQYF.

V and J are TRBV11-1 and TRBJ2-1; the match to TRBD2 covers 7 bases. The CDR3 has 15 amino acids. V shed 5 bases and J 12 bases; nucleotides not matched to a gene: 16. The V gene's germline CDR1 is SGHAT and CDR2 FQDESV (reference sequence). The CDR3 DNA follows: TGTGCCAGCAGCCTAGGACTAGTGGGAGTATATGGGCAGTTCTTC. This sequence encodes CASSLGLVGVYGQFF.

As regards this clonotype: A read error may account for a junction end that differs from germline. This chain connects TRBV6-1 to TRBJ2-7, with 8 bases lining up with TRBD2. This CDR3 contains 13 residues. Germline V gene data show CDR1 as MNHNS and CDR2 as SASEGT. CDR3 region: CVSSERGSYEQYF. Here the CDR3 DNA reads TGTGTCAGCAGTGAGCGGGGGTCCTACGAGCAATACTTC.

This clonotype was seen ten or more times. This chain connects TRBV11-2 to TRBJ2-7; unclear D gene. CDR1 is SGHAT and CDR2 is FQNNGV in the germline V gene. This CDR3 has 12 amino acids. Trimming removed 0 bases from V and 12 bases from J, with 12 bases in between. CDR3 in amino acids: CASSLESLGVYF. CDR3 nucleotides: TGTGCCAGCAGCTTAGAATCACTCGGCGTGTACTTC.

This sequence joins TRBV30 and TRBJ1-4; D unclear. Germline CDR1 GTSNPN, CDR2 SVGIG (reference sequence). Trimming took 1 base from V and 9 from J, leaving 6 bases between them. This CDR3 has 11 residues. CDR3 nucleotide sequence: TGTGCCTGGAGTGACAGACAAAAACTGTTTTTT. Its protein product is CAWSDRQKLFF.

This clonotype was found a few times. The chain joins TRBV4-1 to TRBJ2-2, with a weak D call TRBD1 (6 bases). This CDR3 has 16 residues. V was shortened by 4 bases and J by 1 base, with 13 bases between the two germline ends. The V gene's germline CDR1 is MGHRA and CDR2 YSYEKL. The CDR3 reads CASSRRTVMNTGELFF. The CDR3 coding sequence is TGCGCCAGCAGCCGAAGGACAGTAATGAACACCGGGGAGCTGTTTTTT.

V usage is TRBV4-2 and J usage is TRBJ1-1, with no clear D. V was pared by 6 bases and J by 3 bases, with 11 bases between. Germline values: CDR1 LGHNA, CDR2 YNFKEQ. The CDR3 is made up of 13 amino acids. CDR3 sequence: CASRYAGDTEAFF. The CDR3 DNA sequence: TGTGCCAGCAGGTACGCCGGGGACACTGAAGCTTTCTTT.